This is a list of T cell receptor beta chains from one sample in a study of shared clonotypes between healthy human individuals. Clones were read by immunoSEQ multiplex PCR, and TCRdb kept only the in-frame ones, dropping some. The table includes roughly 1,100,000 clones, about 76% detected once. The sequenced material came from memory CD4+ T cells sorted from blood. The receptors come from a man between 18 and 35 years old in good health. Each CDR3 is given with its conserved first and last residue. The order of the fields is D gene, V gene, J gene, clone size, CDR3 protein, CDR3 DNA. D genes are given only for firm matches. The listing skips clone size in some rows; elsewhere it reads once, few, many or a size class.

d_gene: TRBD1; v_gene: TRBV10-3; j_gene: TRBJ1-5; abundance: -; CDR3aa: CAIRGQENQPQHF; CDR3nt: TGTGCCATCAGGGGACAGGAGAATCAGCCCCAGCATTTT
d_gene: -; v_gene: TRBV10-1; j_gene: TRBJ2-3; abundance: -; CDR3aa: CASSEGGLTDTQYF; CDR3nt: TGCGCCAGCAGTGAGGGGGGCCTCACAGATACGCAGTATTTT
d_gene: TRBD2; v_gene: TRBV27; j_gene: TRBJ2-7; abundance: once; CDR3aa: CASSFTGGGYEQYF; CDR3nt: TGTGCCAGCAGTTTTACCGGGGGGGGGTACGAGCAGTACTTC
d_gene: -; v_gene: TRBV9; j_gene: TRBJ2-3; abundance: -; CDR3aa: CASSDARGTDTQYF; CDR3nt: TGTGCCAGCAGCGACGCTAGGGGCACAGATACGCAGTATTTT
d_gene: -; v_gene: TRBV5-1; j_gene: TRBJ2-2; abundance: once; CDR3aa: CASSWARAGAGELFF; CDR3nt: TGCGCCAGCAGCTGGGCCCGGGCGGGTGCCGGGGAGCTGTTTTTT
d_gene: TRBD1; v_gene: TRBV28; j_gene: TRBJ2-7; abundance: -; CDR3aa: CASSPLDRVYEQYF; CDR3nt: TGTGCCAGCAGTCCTCTCGACAGGGTCTACGAGCAGTACTTC
d_gene: -; v_gene: TRBV4-1; j_gene: TRBJ2-3; abundance: once; CDR3aa: CASTGTWAMRDTQYF; CDR3nt: TGCGCCAGCACCGGGACATGGGCTATGAGAGATACGCAGTATTTT
d_gene: TRBD1; v_gene: TRBV7-7; j_gene: TRBJ2-7; abundance: -; CDR3aa: CASSLKGGGEQYF; CDR3nt: TGTGCTAGCAGCTTAAAAGGGGGCGGCGAGCAGTACTTC
d_gene: -; v_gene: TRBV6-1; j_gene: TRBJ2-7; abundance: -; CDR3aa: CASSEAPGREQYF; CDR3nt: TGTGCCAGCAGTGAAGCTCCGGGACGGGAGCAGTACTTC
d_gene: TRBD2; v_gene: TRBV15; j_gene: TRBJ2-1; abundance: -; CDR3aa: CATAGGGLYNEQFF; CDR3nt: TGTGCCACCGCGGGAGGCGGCCTTTACAATGAGCAGTTCTTC
d_gene: TRBD1; v_gene: TRBV6-1; j_gene: TRBJ2-5; abundance: -; CDR3aa: CASTTGGLLTQYF; CDR3nt: TGTGCCAGCACTACAGGGGGCTTGTTGACCCAGTACTTC
d_gene: -; v_gene: TRBV12-2; j_gene: TRBJ2-3; abundance: -; CDR3aa: CASSNRLTDTQYF; CDR3nt: TGTGCAAGCTCCAACAGGCTAACAGATACGCAGTATTTT
d_gene: -; v_gene: TRBV4-1; j_gene: TRBJ2-1; abundance: -; CDR3aa: CASSQELEQFF; CDR3nt: TGCGCCAGCAGCCAAGAACTAGAGCAGTTCTTC
d_gene: -; v_gene: TRBV7-2; j_gene: TRBJ1-5; abundance: few; CDR3aa: CASSLGDHRPQHF; CDR3nt: TGTGCCAGCAGCTTAGGGGATCACAGGCCCCAGCATTTT
d_gene: TRBD1; v_gene: TRBV5-4; j_gene: TRBJ1-5; abundance: -; CDR3aa: CATTQWDRVGSSNQPQHF; CDR3nt: TGTGCCACCACTCAATGGGACAGGGTAGGCTCTAGCAATCAGCCCCAGCATTTT
d_gene: TRBD1; v_gene: TRBV7-2; j_gene: TRBJ1-2; abundance: -; CDR3aa: CASSPRTGQTSYYGYTF; CDR3nt: TGTGCCAGCAGCCCACGGACAGGACAAACGAGCTACTATGGCTACACCTTC
d_gene: TRBD1; v_gene: TRBV11-2; j_gene: TRBJ1-3; abundance: -; CDR3aa: CASSLGTGMANTIYF; CDR3nt: TGTGCCAGCAGCTTGGGGACAGGGATGGCAAACACCATATATTTT
d_gene: -; v_gene: TRBV5-5; j_gene: TRBJ1-4; abundance: once; CDR3aa: CASSAVRGTNEKLFF; CDR3nt: TGTGCCAGCAGCGCCGTGAGGGGTACTAATGAAAAACTGTTTTTT
d_gene: -; v_gene: TRBV4-3; j_gene: TRBJ1-6; abundance: -; CDR3aa: CASSPQGQGGYNSPLHF; CDR3nt: TGCGCCAGCAGTCCTCAGGGCCAGGGCGGCTATAATTCACCCCTCCACTTT
d_gene: TRBD1; v_gene: TRBV4-1; j_gene: TRBJ2-5; abundance: few; CDR3aa: CASSQGQGGMTQYF; CDR3nt: TGCGCCAGCAGCCAAGGACAGGGGGGTATGACCCAGTACTTC
d_gene: -; v_gene: TRBV27; j_gene: TRBJ1-5; abundance: -; CDR3aa: CATSPSDNQPQHF; CDR3nt: TGTGCCACCTCCCCCAGCGACAATCAGCCCCAGCATTTT
d_gene: -; v_gene: TRBV9; j_gene: TRBJ2-1; abundance: few; CDR3aa: CASSLHNWDTSQFF; CDR3nt: TGTGCCAGCAGCCTCCACAATTGGGACACTAGCCAGTTCTTC
d_gene: -; v_gene: TRBV7-2; j_gene: TRBJ2-2; abundance: -; CDR3aa: CASLGGNTGELFF; CDR3nt: TGTGCCAGCTTGGGAGGGAACACCGGGGAGCTGTTTTTT
d_gene: -; v_gene: TRBV19; j_gene: TRBJ1-1; abundance: -; CDR3aa: CASSIDGSSTEAFF; CDR3nt: TGTGCCAGTAGTATAGATGGGTCGTCCACTGAAGCTTTCTTT
d_gene: TRBD1; v_gene: TRBV6-6; j_gene: TRBJ1-5; abundance: -; CDR3aa: CASNQGGYQPQHF; CDR3nt: TGTGCCAGCAATCAGGGGGGATATCAGCCCCAGCATTTT
d_gene: -; v_gene: TRBV5-1; j_gene: TRBJ1-1; abundance: -; CDR3aa: CASSLGLDQTEAFF; CDR3nt: TGCGCCAGCAGCTTGGGCCTCGACCAGACTGAAGCTTTCTTT
d_gene: TRBD1; v_gene: TRBV28; j_gene: TRBJ1-2; abundance: -; CDR3aa: CASRRGGGDNYGYTF; CDR3nt: TGTGCCAGCAGGCGAGGGGGCGGGGATAACTATGGCTACACCTTC
d_gene: -; v_gene: TRBV11-2; j_gene: TRBJ1-6; abundance: -; CDR3aa: CASSLYPLNSPLHF; CDR3nt: TGTGCCAGCAGCTTATATCCCCTTAATTCACCCCTCCACTTT
d_gene: -; v_gene: TRBV2; j_gene: TRBJ1-1; abundance: -; CDR3aa: CASRESSEAFF; CDR3nt: TGTGCCAGCAGAGAGAGCTCCGAAGCTTTCTTT
d_gene: TRBD2; v_gene: TRBV29-1; j_gene: TRBJ2-3; abundance: -; CDR3aa: CSVDGTGLRKAGGTDTQYF; CDR3nt: TGCAGCGTTGATGGTACAGGGTTAAGAAAAGCGGGAGGCACAGATACGCAGTATTTT
d_gene: TRBD1; v_gene: TRBV25-1; j_gene: TRBJ1-4; abundance: -; CDR3aa: CASSEPRTGREKLFF; CDR3nt: TGTGCCAGCAGTGAACCCCGGACAGGAAGGGAAAAACTGTTTTTT
d_gene: -; v_gene: TRBV11-3; j_gene: TRBJ2-1; abundance: -; CDR3aa: CASSSTRGAEQFF; CDR3nt: TGTGCCAGCAGCTCAACTCGGGGGGCTGAGCAGTTCTTC
d_gene: TRBD1; v_gene: TRBV10-3; j_gene: TRBJ1-5; abundance: -; CDR3aa: CAISEGQGEQPQHF; CDR3nt: TGTGCCATCAGTGAAGGACAGGGAGAACAGCCCCAGCATTTT
d_gene: -; v_gene: TRBV27; j_gene: TRBJ1-6; abundance: -; CDR3aa: CASSLGFGQLNSPLHF; CDR3nt: TGTGCCAGCAGTTTAGGCTTTGGCCAGCTGAATTCACCCCTCCACTTT
d_gene: -; v_gene: TRBV7-8; j_gene: TRBJ2-3; abundance: -; CDR3aa: CASSQRGRDTQYF; CDR3nt: TGTGCCAGCAGCCAAAGGGGGAGGGATACGCAGTATTTT
d_gene: -; v_gene: TRBV15; j_gene: TRBJ2-7; abundance: once; CDR3aa: CATSRDLASEQYF; CDR3nt: TGTGCCACCAGCAGAGACCTAGCGTCCGAGCAGTACTTC
d_gene: TRBD1; v_gene: TRBV18; j_gene: TRBJ2-3; abundance: -; CDR3aa: CASSPLLGQATDTQYF; CDR3nt: TGTGCCAGCTCACCCTTACTGGGACAGGCCACAGATACGCAGTATTTT
d_gene: -; v_gene: TRBV10-3; j_gene: TRBJ1-6; abundance: -; CDR3aa: CAISESASGHSPLHF; CDR3nt: TGTGCCATCAGTGAGTCCGCCTCAGGGCATTCACCCCTCCACTTT
d_gene: -; v_gene: TRBV19; j_gene: TRBJ1-2; abundance: once; CDR3aa: CASTPSEQIYGYTF; CDR3nt: TGTGCCAGTACCCCGTCGGAGCAGATCTATGGCTACACCTTC
d_gene: TRBD1; v_gene: TRBV30; j_gene: TRBJ1-1; abundance: -; CDR3aa: CAWSQGGITEAFF; CDR3nt: TGTGCCTGGAGTCAGGGGGGAATCACTGAAGCTTTCTTT
d_gene: -; v_gene: TRBV30; j_gene: TRBJ2-2; abundance: -; CDR3aa: CAWSKGSGPNTGELFF; CDR3nt: TGTGCCTGGAGTAAGGGAAGCGGGCCTAACACCGGGGAGCTGTTTTTT
d_gene: -; v_gene: TRBV19; j_gene: TRBJ2-5; abundance: -; CDR3aa: CASKGTGLQETQYF; CDR3nt: TGTGCCAGTAAAGGGACCGGGTTACAAGAGACCCAGTACTTC
d_gene: TRBD2; v_gene: TRBV7-9; j_gene: TRBJ2-3; abundance: -; CDR3aa: CASSEGLAGDTQYF; CDR3nt: TGTGCCAGCAGCGAAGGACTAGCGGGGGACACGCAGTATTTT
d_gene: -; v_gene: TRBV28; j_gene: TRBJ2-2; abundance: -; CDR3aa: CASSLGGQGTGELFF; CDR3nt: TGTGCCAGCAGTTTAGGGGGGCAAGGCACCGGGGAGCTGTTTTTT
d_gene: TRBD1; v_gene: TRBV5-1; j_gene: TRBJ1-5; abundance: -; CDR3aa: CASSPGQGRSQPQHF; CDR3nt: TGCGCCAGCAGCCCGGGACAGGGGCGGTCTCAGCCCCAGCATTTT
d_gene: -; v_gene: TRBV5-1; j_gene: TRBJ1-4; abundance: few; CDR3aa: CASSFTGREEKLFF; CDR3nt: TGCGCCAGCAGCTTTACAGGGCGTGAAGAAAAACTGTTTTTT
d_gene: TRBD2; v_gene: TRBV5-1; j_gene: TRBJ2-5; abundance: -; CDR3aa: CASSLGRTSGGFFQETQYF; CDR3nt: TGCGCCAGCAGCTTGGGCCGGACTAGCGGGGGGTTTTTCCAAGAGACCCAGTACTTC
d_gene: TRBD2; v_gene: TRBV7-9; j_gene: TRBJ2-1; abundance: -; CDR3aa: CASSLVAGRGNDEQFF; CDR3nt: TGTGCCAGCAGCTTAGTAGCGGGGAGAGGCAACGATGAGCAGTTCTTC
d_gene: TRBD2; v_gene: TRBV7-2; j_gene: TRBJ2-3; abundance: few; CDR3aa: CASSQTSGSFTDTQYF; CDR3nt: TGTGCCAGCAGCCAAACTAGCGGGAGTTTCACAGATACGCAGTATTTT
d_gene: TRBD1; v_gene: TRBV7-6; j_gene: TRBJ2-2; abundance: -; CDR3aa: CASSLRTGYAGELFF; CDR3nt: TGTGCCAGCAGCCTAAGGACAGGGTACGCCGGGGAGCTGTTTTTT
d_gene: -; v_gene: TRBV7-2; j_gene: TRBJ2-7; abundance: few; CDR3aa: CASSLRAGTLEQYF; CDR3nt: TGTGCCAGCAGCTTACGGGCAGGTACTCTCGAGCAGTACTTC
d_gene: -; v_gene: TRBV5-1; j_gene: TRBJ2-7; abundance: -; CDR3aa: CASSLASQNFYEQYF; CDR3nt: TGCGCCAGCAGCCTGGCCTCACAGAATTTCTACGAGCAGTACTTC
d_gene: -; v_gene: TRBV6-4; j_gene: TRBJ1-4; abundance: -; CDR3aa: CASSEQINEKLFF; CDR3nt: TGTGCCAGCAGTGAACAAATTAATGAAAAACTGTTTTTT
d_gene: -; v_gene: TRBV11-2; j_gene: TRBJ1-5; abundance: -; CDR3aa: CASSLDVGPQHF; CDR3nt: TGTGCCAGCAGCTTAGACGTAGGGCCCCAGCATTTT
d_gene: -; v_gene: TRBV29-1; j_gene: TRBJ1-2; abundance: -; CDR3aa: CSVPYFEDYGYTF; CDR3nt: TGCAGCGTTCCCTACTTTGAGGACTATGGCTACACCTTC
d_gene: -; v_gene: TRBV16; j_gene: TRBJ1-2; abundance: -; CDR3aa: CASSLDRNYGYTF; CDR3nt: TGTGCCAGCAGCCTCGACAGAAACTATGGCTACACCTTC
d_gene: -; v_gene: TRBV5-1; j_gene: TRBJ2-3; abundance: -; CDR3aa: CASSDGGTDTQYF; CDR3nt: TGCGCCAGCAGCGACGGAGGCACAGATACGCAGTATTTT
d_gene: -; v_gene: TRBV2; j_gene: TRBJ2-5; abundance: -; CDR3aa: CASSRDGSGETQYF; CDR3nt: TGTGCCAGCAGTCGGGATGGGAGCGGAGAGACCCAGTACTTC
d_gene: TRBD2; v_gene: TRBV9; j_gene: TRBJ2-3; abundance: -; CDR3aa: CASSKGLAGGTDTQYF; CDR3nt: TGTGCCAGCAGTAAGGGACTAGCGGGGGGGACAGATACGCAGTATTTT